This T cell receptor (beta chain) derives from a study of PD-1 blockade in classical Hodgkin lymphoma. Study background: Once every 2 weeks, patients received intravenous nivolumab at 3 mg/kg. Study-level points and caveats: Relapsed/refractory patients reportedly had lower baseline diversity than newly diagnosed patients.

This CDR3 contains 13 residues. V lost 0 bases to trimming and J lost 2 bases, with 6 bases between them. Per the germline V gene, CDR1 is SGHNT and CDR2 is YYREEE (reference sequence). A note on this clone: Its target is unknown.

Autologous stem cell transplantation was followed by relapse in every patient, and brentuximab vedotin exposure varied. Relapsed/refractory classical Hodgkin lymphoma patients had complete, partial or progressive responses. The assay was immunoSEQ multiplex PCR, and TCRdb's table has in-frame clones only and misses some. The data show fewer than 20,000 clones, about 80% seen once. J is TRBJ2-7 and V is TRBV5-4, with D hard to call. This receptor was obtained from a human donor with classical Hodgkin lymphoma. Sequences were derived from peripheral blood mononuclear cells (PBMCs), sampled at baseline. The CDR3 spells CASSLAGTYEQYF. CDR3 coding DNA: TGTGCCAGCAGCTTGGCTGGGACCTACGAGCAGTACTTC.